This T cell receptor (beta chain) appears in the sequencing data of a study of cytomegalovirus exposure and HLA in healthy donors. As concerns this clone: Antigen unknown.

Overall study findings and caveats: The productive fraction for most TCR beta V segments was about 90% or about 30% in an earlier analysis. A later analysis linked a missense variant in DCLRE1C to the trimming of TCR beta V and J genes. Reports showed the classifier diagnosing cytomegalovirus status with high specificity and sensitivity.

PCR involved 60 Vbeta and 13 Jbeta primers. As originally analysed: Unique TCR beta chains numbered around 80 million in a later analysis, with around 12 million shared. The method was immunoSEQ multiplex PCR; TCRdb's version includes in-frame clones alone and lacks a portion of them. V, J and clone size reflect that table, while D and trimming were determined from the DNA. The sample has 110,000 to 150,000 clones; roughly three quarters are singletons. The CDR3 is 15 amino acids. The germline V gene has CDR1 SGHRS and CDR2 YFSETQ. Unmatched junction bases numbered 2, after V lost 0 bases and J lost 7 bases.

The rearrangement links TRBV5-1 to TRBJ1-6; 9 positions match TRBD1. Sequenced material: PBMCs. The receptor's source is a woman aged 40-49 years in good health and CMV-seronegative. CDR3 region: CASSLGGQGNSPLHF. The CDR3 nucleotides are TGCGCCAGCAGCTTGGGGGGACAGGGAAATTCACCCCTCCACTTT.